This T cell receptor (beta chain) originates from a study of cytomegalovirus exposure and HLA in healthy donors. General study findings and limits: Sequencing probably produced one cluster of sequence variants that were highly shared. Being productive about 87% or about 30% of the time was typical of most TCR beta V segments in an earlier analysis.

Donors consisted of healthy bone marrow donors. Concerning this clone: What it binds is unknown.

The CDR3 is 18 amino acids. The PCR was carried out with 60 Vbeta primers and 13 Jbeta primers. Profiled with immunoSEQ multiplex PCR; TCRdb holds only in-frame clones, not every one. This sample has roughly 120,000 clones, with 73% found just once. The chain has TRBV21-1 and TRBJ2-7; the table's D call TRBD2 went unverified against the DNA. TRBV21-1 is assigned pseudogene status. The sequence derives from a woman aged 40 to 50 in good health and CMV-seronegative. The sequenced sample consisted of PBMCs. CDR3 in DNA: TGTGCCAGCGCCCGACTAGCGGGAGGGCCTTGGTTAGCCTACGAGCAGTACTTC. Its translation: CASARLAGGPWLAYEQYF.